The 28 T cell receptor beta chains in this list originate from one sample, sequenced in a study of cytomegalovirus exposure and HLA in healthy donors. With 60 Vbeta and 13 Jbeta primers, the PCR was carried out. The assay was immunoSEQ multiplex PCR, and TCRdb's table has in-frame clones only and misses some. The sample records 200,000 to 300,000 clones, 82% being singletons. The specimen was PBMCs. Receptors originate from a woman aged 40 to 50 in good health and CMV-seropositive.

This clone was recorded once. V usage is TRBV6-6 and J usage is TRBJ1-1, with D unresolved. The ends were cut back, 0 bases at V and 0 bases at J, with 5 bases in the middle. Germline assignment: CDR1 MNHNY and CDR2 SVGAGI (reference sequence). The CDR3 is 14 residues long. The CDR3 coding sequence is TGTGCCAGCAGTTACTCTCCGGTGAACACTGAAGCTTTCTTT. Protein: CASSYSPVNTEAFF.

V gene TRBV19 combines with J gene TRBJ1-1; maybe TRBD1 (5 bases). The CDR3 has 13 residues. V was trimmed by 2 bases and J by 11 bases, leaving 15 bases between them. Germline values: CDR1 LNHDA, CDR2 SQIVND (reference sequence). The CDR3 is CASSISGGGGAFF. In nucleotides, the CDR3 is TGTGCCAGTAGTATATCTGGGGGAGGAGGCGCTTTCTTT.

This clone was seen only a few times. The chain joins TRBV5-4 to TRBJ2-7, with TRBD2 matching 10 bases. CDR3 size: 15 residues. V gave up 1 base and J gave up 6 bases; unmatched junction bases: 7. Looked up from germline, CDR1 is SGHNT and CDR2 is YYREEE (reference sequence). CDR3 sequence (DNA): TGTGCCAGCAGCTTGCTAAGCGGGAGGGCCGGCGAGCAGTACTTC. The encoded protein is CASSLLSGRAGEQYF.

CDR3 amino acids: CASSVAIRDTEAFF. DNA for the CDR3: TGTGCCAGCAGCGTAGCTATTCGGGACACTGAAGCTTTCTTT. This rearrangement joins TRBV9 to TRBJ1-1; D unclear. Germline V gene sequence: CDR1 SGDLS, CDR2 YYNGEE. There are 14 residues in the CDR3. The V end lost 0 bases, the J end lost 3 bases, and 9 bases lay between the germline ends.

The CDR3 reads CASSNGGSYEQYF. CDR3 DNA: TGTGCCAGCAGTAACGGGGGCTCCTACGAGCAGTACTTC. This chain joins TRBV5-4 and TRBJ2-7; possibly TRBD2 for D (6 bases). Deletions cut 5 bases from V and 0 bases from J, with 9 bases between. This CDR3 region has 13 residues. Germline loops: CDR1 SGHNT, CDR2 YYREEE (reference sequence).

This sequence joins TRBV4-1 and TRBJ2-5; 8 positions match TRBD1. This CDR3 spans 14 amino acids. Germline CDR1 and CDR2: MGHRA and YSYEKL. V was clipped by 5 bases and J by 5 bases; unmatched bases: 7. The DNA of the CDR3 is TGCGCCAGCAGCGCGGACAGGGCTAAGGAGACCCAGTACTTC. As protein: CASSADRAKETQYF.

CDR3 DNA sequence: TGCGCCAGCAGCTTTGTAGGGACAGGGGGGTACAATGAGCAGTTCTTC. Translating it yields CASSFVGTGGYNEQFF. This rearrangement joins TRBV5-1 to TRBJ2-1, with 11 nucleotides matching TRBD1. Germline V CDR1 and CDR2: SGHRS, YFSETQ. Trimming removed 2 bases from V and 4 bases from J; junction bases left unmatched: 5. The CDR3 loop spans 16 amino acids.

The genes are TRBV6-6 and TRBJ1-2; D perhaps matches TRBD1 (6 bases). Germline-derived CDR1 and CDR2 are MNHNY and SVGAGI (reference sequence). The CDR3 consists of 14 residues. Deletions cut 2 bases from V and 4 bases from J, with 11 bases between. CDR3 residues: CASSYTRDTYGYTF. The CDR3 coding sequence is TGTGCCAGCAGTTACACCCGGGACACCTATGGCTACACCTTC.

The rearrangement joins TRBV15 to TRBJ1-3; tentative D call: TRBD1 (5 bases). The V end was cut by 8 bases, the J end by 4 bases, with 12 bases between. The germline V gene encodes CDR1 LNHNV and CDR2 YYDKDF (reference sequence). This CDR3 comprises 13 residues. The CDR3 DNA is TGTGCCACCTCCAGGGTTGCGGGAAACACCATATATTTT. It translates to CATSRVAGNTIYF.

This clone was observed a single time. The chain combines TRBV19 with TRBJ1-1; 7 bases are a match to TRBD1. This CDR3 spans 13 amino acids. V shed 4 bases and J 5 bases; nucleotides not matched to a gene: 4. In germline, CDR1 is LNHDA, CDR2 SQIVND (reference sequence). This CDR3 is CASSTTGRTEAFF. The CDR3 DNA reads as TGTGCCAGTAGTACGACAGGGCGGACTGAAGCTTTCTTT.

On this clone itself: Other DNA sequences in the same sample also yield this CDR3. The chain carries TRBV9 and TRBJ1-2; 10 nucleotides agree with TRBD1. J lost 2 bases, V lost 0 bases, and 1 base had no gene match. The CDR3 consists of 15 residues. Germline loops: CDR1 SGDLS, CDR2 YYNGEE. The CDR3 nucleotides are TGTGCCAGCAGCGTAGGACAGGGGGCGAACTATGGCTACACCTTC. Translation: CASSVGQGANYGYTF.

The gene calls are TRBV30 and TRBJ1-2; 7 nucleotides match TRBD1. Germline assignment: CDR1 GTSNPN and CDR2 SVGIG (reference sequence). The length of the CDR3 is 13 residues. The V and J ends lost 2 bases and 7 bases, in that order; junction bases with no gene match: 7. In nucleotides, the CDR3 is TGTGCCTGGAGTACGACAGGGAGGAGTGGCTACACCTTC. Translation gives CAWSTTGRSGYTF.

The J gene is TRBJ2-2, the V gene TRBV19; 7 bases line up with TRBD1. The ends lost 5 bases at V and 6 bases at J; junction bases unmatched: 6. The V gene's germline CDR1 is LNHDA and CDR2 SQIVND (reference sequence). The CDR3 has 14 residues. As DNA, the CDR3 is TGTGCCAGTAGTTCGACAGGGACGTCCGGGGAGCTGTTTTTT. It encodes CASSSTGTSGELFF.

This clone has just one count. J is TRBJ1-4 and V is TRBV29-1, with TRBD1 matching over 8 bases. This CDR3 is built from 14 residues. Germline values: CDR1 SQVTM, CDR2 ANQGSEA. Germline trimming cut 1 base from V and 6 bases from J; bases unmatched to any gene: 4. This chain's CDR3 is CSVEGTGNDEKLFF. The CDR3 bases are TGCAGCGTTGAAGGGACAGGGAACGATGAAAAACTGTTTTTT.

V is TRBV9 and J is TRBJ2-1; maybe TRBD2 (5 bases). V was pared by 0 bases and J by 8 bases, with 12 bases between. There are 14 residues in the CDR3. The germline V gene has CDR1 SGDLS and CDR2 YYNGEE. The CDR3 loop is CASSVGVALDEQFF. CDR3 bases: TGTGCCAGCAGCGTAGGGGTAGCGTTGGATGAGCAGTTCTTC.

This clone appeared a single time. The rearrangement links TRBV7-8 to TRBJ2-5; 8 bases are shared with TRBD2. The V gene's germline CDR1 is SGHVS and CDR2 FQNEAQ. Trimming at V came to 8 bases and at J to 2 bases, leaving 10 bases not matched to a gene. The CDR3 spans 15 residues. The CDR3 DNA sequence: TGTGCCAGCCGATTGACACGGGGGGGGCAAGAGACCCAGTACTTC. Translating it yields CASRLTRGGQETQYF.

The rearrangement uses TRBV7-7 and TRBJ2-1; 8 nucleotides line up with TRBD1. The CDR3 totals 13 residues. Trimming removed 5 bases from V and 7 bases from J; junction bases left unmatched: 4. Germline loops: CDR1 SSHAT, CDR2 FNYEAQ (reference sequence). The CDR3 coding sequence is TGTGCCAGCAGCCCGCGGACAGGGAATGAGCAGTTCTTC. As protein: CASSPRTGNEQFF.

This chain uses TRBV4-2 with TRBJ1-5, with 7 bases lining up with TRBD1. The CDR3 length is 17 residues. Losses at the gene ends were 6 bases for V and 2 bases for J; bases not matched to a gene: 13. Germline V lookup: CDR1 LGHNA, CDR2 YNFKEQ. In DNA, the CDR3 is TGTGCCAGCAGTCTGGGGGAAGGGGGCGCTGGCAATCAGCCCCAGCATTTT. Its protein product is CASSLGEGGAGNQPQHF.

The genes are TRBV7-2 and TRBJ2-2; TRBD1 is a possible D gene (6 bases). The V end was cut by 4 bases, the J end by 6 bases, with 15 bases between. CDR1 and CDR2 (germline): SGHTA, FQGNSA. CDR3 size: 15 residues. The CDR3 here is CASSSIPQGAGELFF. The CDR3 DNA sequence: TGTGCCAGCAGCTCGATACCACAGGGCGCCGGGGAGCTGTTTTTT. The full variable domain, rest sourced from reference TRBV7-2 and TRBJ2-2, is GAGVSQSPSNKVTEKGKDVELRCDPISGHTALYWYRQSLGQGLEFLIYFQGNSAPDKSGLPSDRFSAERTGGSVSTLTIQRTQQEDSAVYLCASSSIPQGAGELFFGEGSRLTVL.

The CDR3 here is CASSLSPRGTDSGNTIYF. CDR3 DNA: TGTGCCAGCAGCTTAAGTCCCCGCGGGACAGACTCTGGAAACACCATATATTTT. The rearrangement uses TRBV13 and TRBJ1-3, with 7 nucleotides matching TRBD1. Germline V gene lookup returns CDR1 PRHDT and CDR2 FYEKMQ (reference sequence). This CDR3 comprises 18 residues. Trimming cost V 2 bases and J 0 bases; bases outside gene matches: 10.

This chain joins TRBV30 and TRBJ1-4; the D gene is possibly TRBD1 (5 bases). This CDR3 comprises 13 residues. Germline V gene data show CDR1 as GTSNPN and CDR2 as SVGIG (reference sequence). Trimming cost V 2 bases and J 8 bases, with 12 bases left between them. The CDR3, as DNA: TGTGCCTGGAGTAGGGACTCTAGAGAAAAACTGTTTTTT. Amino acids: CAWSRDSREKLFF.

This clone showed up just a few times. In nucleotides, the CDR3 is TGTGCCTGGGCCGGGACAGTTAATTCACCCCTCCACTTT. Translation: CAWAGTVNSPLHF. The chain combines TRBV30 with TRBJ1-6, with 7 bases identical to TRBD1. Germline CDR1 and CDR2: GTSNPN and SVGIG (reference sequence). This CDR3 contains 13 residues. Trimming at V came to 5 bases and at J to 6 bases, leaving 4 bases not matched to a gene.

This clone occurred a few times. The chain uses TRBV6-1 and TRBJ1-5; perhaps TRBD1 as D (5 bases). Germline V gene data show CDR1 as MNHNS and CDR2 as SASEGT. Trimming pared 5 bases from V and 3 bases from J, leaving 14 bases between. This CDR3 spans 15 amino acids. The CDR3 loop is CASSQLQGSNQPQHF. In DNA, the CDR3 is TGTGCCAGCAGTCAGCTTCAGGGTTCCAATCAGCCCCAGCATTTT.

The chain couples TRBV6-1 to TRBJ2-7, with 9 positions matching TRBD1. Germline CDR1 and CDR2: MNHNS and SASEGT. The ends lost 4 bases at V and 6 bases at J; junction bases unmatched: 13. This CDR3 spans 16 amino acids. CDR3 in amino acids: CASSASGTGKYREQYF. DNA of the CDR3: TGTGCCAGCAGTGCTTCCGGGACAGGGAAGTATCGCGAGCAGTACTTC.

V is TRBV5-6 and J is TRBJ2-1, with TRBD1 as a possible D gene (5 bases). Germline V gives CDR1 SGHDT, CDR2 YYEEEE. The CDR3 extends over 14 amino acids. Trimming took off 2 bases at V and 9 bases at J, with 15 bases between the two ends. CDR3 nucleotide sequence: TGTGCCAGCAGCTTTTCTATGGGGCAGGGTGAGCAGTTCTTC. It specifies CASSFSMGQGEQFF.

V is TRBV19 and J is TRBJ2-1, with D tentatively TRBD2 (6 bases). Deletions cut 6 bases from V and 6 bases from J, with 18 bases between. This CDR3 region has 15 residues. In germline, CDR1 is LNHDA, CDR2 SQIVND (reference sequence). The CDR3 is CASRTSRAGGNEQFF. The CDR3 DNA reads TGTGCCAGTAGAACGTCAAGAGCGGGTGGCAATGAGCAGTTCTTC.

This rearrangement joins TRBV6-1 to TRBJ2-2; 11 nucleotides align to TRBD2. The junction had 3 bases not matched to a gene; V was cut back by 6 bases and J by 3 bases. This CDR3 spans 15 amino acids. Looked up from germline, CDR1 is MNHNS and CDR2 is SASEGT. The CDR3: CASRGTSGDTGELFF. The CDR3 DNA follows: TGTGCCAGCAGAGGGACTAGCGGTGACACCGGGGAGCTGTTTTTT.

The chain combines TRBV6-5 with TRBJ1-1; D unresolved. The CDR3 is made up of 16 amino acids. CDR1 is MNHEY and CDR2 is SVGAGI in the germline V gene. The germline V and J ends were trimmed by 0 bases and 5 bases, with 16 bases remaining between them. Here the CDR3 reads CASSYSTPSQATEAFF. CDR3 coding DNA: TGTGCCAGCAGTTACTCGACCCCCTCTCAGGCAACTGAAGCTTTCTTT.